These 23 T cell receptor beta chains originate from one sample sequenced in a study of cytomegalovirus exposure and HLA in healthy donors. Amplification used 60 Vbeta primers and 13 Jbeta primers. The assay was immunoSEQ multiplex PCR, and TCRdb's table has in-frame clones only and misses some. The data show 250,000 to 350,000 clones, around 66% seen once. The sequencing input was PBMCs. These receptors were obtained from a female donor in good health and CMV-seronegative.

This chain links TRBV19 with TRBJ1-2; 8 nucleotides align to TRBD1. CDR1 and CDR2 from the germline V gene are LNHDA and SQIVND (reference sequence). The J segment lost 2 bases and the V segment lost 4 bases, leaving 12 bases of the junction unmatched. The CDR3 totals 17 residues. CDR3 sequence reads: CASSTQFPDRENYGYTF. CDR3 nucleotides: TGTGCCAGTAGTACTCAATTTCCGGACAGGGAGAACTATGGCTACACCTTC.

The gene calls are TRBV4-1 and TRBJ1-1; the match to TRBD1 covers 10 bases. CDR3 length: 15 amino acids. Germline trimming cut 3 bases from V and 4 bases from J; bases unmatched to any gene: 5. Germline-derived CDR1 and CDR2 are MGHRA and YSYEKL. In nucleotides, the CDR3 is TGCGCCAGCAGCCAGACAGGGGGCGCGGGCACTGAAGCTTTCTTT. Amino acid sequence: CASSQTGGAGTEAFF.

A few counts support this clone. The chain joins TRBV7-2 to TRBJ2-5; 7 bases line up with TRBD2. The J call may be wrong; the DNA end is better matched by TRBJ2-7. CDR3 length: 15 amino acids. Germline values: CDR1 SGHTA, CDR2 FQGNSA. The chain's CDR3 is CASSPLGAGVTEQYF. In DNA, the CDR3 is TGTGCCAGCAGCCCACTCGGGGCGGGAGTAACCGAGCAGTACTTC.

V and J are TRBV29-1 and TRBJ2-5; 14 bases match TRBD2. The J call may not be correct, given that the DNA end is closer to TRBJ2-7. CDR1 is SQVTM and CDR2 is ANQGSEA in the germline V gene. There are 15 residues in the CDR3. CDR3 sequence: CSAAGTSGGSYEQYF. CDR3 bases: TGCAGCGCTGCGGGGACTAGCGGGGGCTCCTACGAGCAGTACTTC.

The chain employs TRBV19 and TRBJ1-1, with 9 bases fitting TRBD1. V lost 4 bases and J lost 5; bases outside the gene matches: 5. The CDR3 spans 14 residues. Germline CDR1 is LNHDA and CDR2 is SQIVND (reference sequence). The CDR3 sequence is CASSKGQGFTEAFF. The DNA for the CDR3 is TGTGCCAGTAGTAAGGGACAGGGTTTTACTGAAGCTTTCTTT.

The chain uses TRBV11-2 and TRBJ2-7; D is undetermined. Per the germline V gene, CDR1 is SGHAT and CDR2 is FQNNGV. With 4 bases removed from V and 6 bases from J, the gap between germline ends came to 13 bases. There are 13 residues in the CDR3. The CDR3 nucleotides are TGTGCCAGCAGCTCTGGGCTTTTTCTCGAGCAGTACTTC. Translation: CASSSGLFLEQYF.

The V call is TRBV6-1, the J call TRBJ2-3, with D maybe TRBD1 (7 bases). The CDR3 covers 16 residues. Germline values: CDR1 MNHNS, CDR2 SASEGT. V was trimmed by 0 bases and J by 0 bases, leaving 10 bases between them. The CDR3 is CASSEARGVSTDTQYF. The CDR3 DNA is TGTGCCAGCAGTGAAGCCAGGGGGGTCAGCACAGATACGCAGTATTTT.

This clone was detected only a few times. The chain combines TRBV27 with TRBJ2-4; 12 bases map to TRBD2. CDR3 length equals 20 residues. Germline trimming cut 6 bases from V and 7 bases from J; bases unmatched to any gene: 22. Per germline, CDR1 MNHEY and CDR2 SMNVEV (reference sequence). DNA of the CDR3: TGTGCCAGCAGCCTCTACAACGGGGCTAGCGGGAGGGTAGCCAGGAACATTCAGTACTTC. It translates to CASSLYNGASGRVARNIQYF.

CDR3: CAPRGLAAAGELFF. In DNA, the CDR3 is TGTGCTCCACGAGGGCTAGCCGCGGCCGGGGAGCTGTTTTTT. The chain is built from TRBV7-9 and TRBJ2-2; the D gene is possibly TRBD2 (5 bases). The CDR3 totals 14 residues. The germline gives CDR1 SEHNR, CDR2 FQNEAQ (reference sequence).

V usage is TRBV11-2 and J usage is TRBJ2-3; 8 nucleotides line up with TRBD2. The V and J ends lost 5 bases and 3 bases, in that order; junction bases with no gene match: 10. CDR1 is SGHAT, CDR2 FQNNGV, per germline. The CDR3 is 16 amino acids. CDR3 protein: CASSARGGGWTDTQYF. The DNA for the CDR3 is TGTGCCAGCAGCGCCCGGGGGGGCGGTTGGACAGATACGCAGTATTTT.

DNA for the CDR3: TGTGCTAGTGGCCGGGGGGCCTCTGGAAACACCATATATTTT. This codes for CASGRGASGNTIYF. The chain is built from TRBV12-5 and TRBJ1-3; weak D call: TRBD1 (6 bases). CDR3 length equals 14 residues. Per the germline V gene, CDR1 is LGHNT and CDR2 is FRNRAP. V was clipped by 6 bases and J by 0 bases, with 9 bases between them.

This chain uses TRBV25-1 with TRBJ2-2; D ambiguous. V was cut by 1 base and J by 0 bases, with 6 bases left in between. CDR1 and CDR2 from the germline V gene are MGHDK and SYGVNS. This CDR3 region has 15 residues. For the CDR3, the DNA is TGTGCCAGCAGTGAATTCTACGCGAACACCGGGGAGCTGTTTTTT. This translates into CASSEFYANTGELFF.

This chain connects TRBV9 to TRBJ2-3; 10 nucleotides line up with TRBD2. Trimming removed 2 bases from V and 1 base from J; junction bases left unmatched: 7. The germline CDR1 and CDR2 sequences are SGDLS and YYNGEE. The CDR3 spans 17 residues. CDR3 DNA: TGTGCCAGCAGCGTGGCGGGGCTAGCGGGAGGCACAGATACGCAGTATTTT. Translation gives CASSVAGLAGGTDTQYF.

This clone was seen once. V is TRBV14 and J is TRBJ1-4; TRBD1 matches at 9 bases. The CDR3 is 15 residues long. From germline, CDR1 is SGHDN and CDR2 FVKESK. The V and J ends lost 0 bases and 7 bases, in that order; junction bases with no gene match: 3. The CDR3 reads CASSQENRGREKLFF. CDR3 coding DNA: TGTGCCAGCAGCCAAGAAAACAGGGGGCGTGAAAAACTGTTTTTT. The entire variable domain, with the rest obtained from reference TRBV14 and TRBJ1-4, is as follows: EAGVTQFPSHSVIEKGQTVTLRCDPISGHDNLYWYRRVMGKEIKFLLHFVKESKQDESGMPNNRFLAERTGGTYSTLKVQPAELEDSGVYFCASSQENRGREKLFFGSGTQLSVL.

The chain links TRBV2 to TRBJ2-7; TRBD2 is a possible D gene (6 bases). Germline loops: CDR1 SNHLY, CDR2 FYNNEI. The CDR3 consists of 11 residues. The V gene lost 8 bases and the J gene lost 9 bases, with 14 bases spanning the gap. As DNA, the CDR3 is TGTGCCAGCGGGGAGGAGTCGGGGCAGTACTTC. As protein: CASGEESGQYF.

This clone was seen only once. The chain uses TRBV7-2 and TRBJ2-1; TRBD2 aligns across 15 bases. V lost 3 bases, J lost 4 bases, and 4 bases stayed unmatched. The CDR3 runs 17 residues. CDR1 is SGHTA, CDR2 FQGNSA, per germline. The CDR3 coding sequence is TGTGCCAGCAGCTTGGTGGGGACTAGCGGGAGGTACAATGAGCAGTTCTTC. Translated, it gives CASSLVGTSGRYNEQFF.

The rearrangement links TRBV5-1 to TRBJ2-3, with 10 positions matching TRBD2. V dropped 0 bases and J dropped 2; count of bases not matched to a gene: 6. Germline-derived CDR1 and CDR2 are SGHRS and YFSETQ. CDR3 length equals 17 residues. DNA of the CDR3: TGCGCCAGCAGCTTGGCGGTAGCGGGAGGTACCACAGATACGCAGTATTTT. This translates into CASSLAVAGGTTDTQYF.

The chain combines TRBV5-6 with TRBJ2-1; 12 bases are a match to TRBD2. Trimming took 0 bases from V and 5 from J; bases not matched to a gene: 9. CDR1 and CDR2 (germline): SGHDT, YYEEEE. The CDR3 sequence is 18 residues long. In DNA, the CDR3 is TGTGCCAGCAGCTTGGGTCTAGCGGGAGGGGAACGGGACAATGAGCAGTTCTTC. This codes for CASSLGLAGGERDNEQFF.

This clone was seen only a few times. V is TRBV30 and J is TRBJ1-4, with D unresolved. V gave up 3 bases and J gave up 2 bases, with 13 bases separating them. Germline loops: CDR1 GTSNPN, CDR2 SVGIG (reference sequence). The CDR3 is 15 amino acids. The CDR3 is CAWSPRGGTNEKLFF. The DNA for the CDR3 is TGTGCCTGGAGCCCACGGGGAGGTACTAATGAAAAACTGTTTTTT.

The chain carries TRBV7-3 and TRBJ2-1, with 11 bases matching TRBD2. J gave up 6 bases and V 5 bases, and 6 bases lay outside the gene matches. CDR3 length equals 15 residues. In germline, CDR1 is SGHTA, CDR2 FQGTGA. Here the CDR3 DNA reads TGTGCCAGCAGCATACTAGCGGGAGTTGGCAATGAGCAGTTCTTC. Amino acids: CASSILAGVGNEQFF.

The chain recombines TRBV2 with TRBJ2-7; 11 bases agree with TRBD2. V was pared by 2 bases and J by 3 bases, with 6 bases of the junction left unmatched. There are 16 residues in the CDR3. Germline V gene lookup returns CDR1 SNHLY and CDR2 FYNNEI. The CDR3 sequence: CASSETTSGMYYEQYF. In DNA form, the CDR3 reads TGTGCCAGCAGTGAAACGACTAGCGGGATGTACTACGAGCAGTACTTC.

The rearrangement joins TRBV19 to TRBJ1-1, with D possibly matching TRBD1 (5 bases). This CDR3 has 12 residues. V was clipped by 4 bases and J by 10 bases, with 13 bases between them. CDR1 and CDR2 (germline): LNHDA, SQIVND (reference sequence). The CDR3 sequence is CASSTTVGGAFF. DNA for the CDR3: TGTGCCAGTAGTACGACAGTGGGGGGAGCTTTCTTT.

The chain employs TRBV28 and TRBJ1-2; D unclear. Looked up from germline, CDR1 is MDHEN and CDR2 is SYDVKM. V dropped 7 bases and J dropped 7 bases, with 22 bases sitting between them. The CDR3 loop spans 15 amino acids. The CDR3 is CASNTNQLGVSGYTF. CDR3 nucleotides: TGTGCCAGCAATACCAACCAGCTCGGGGTTTCTGGCTACACCTTC.